The T cell receptor (beta chain) under discussion was sequenced for a study of cytomegalovirus exposure and HLA in healthy donors. It was with 60 Vbeta and 13 Jbeta primers that the PCR ran. As handled by the study authors: Approximately 83 million unique TCR beta chains, 9 million to 11 million shared, were counted in a later analysis. Measured with immunoSEQ multiplex PCR; TCRdb has only the in-frame clones, and not every one. For V, J and clone size, that table is used; D and trimming come from the DNA. The sample lists more than 15,000 clones; about 74% were seen once. The CDR3 runs to 16 residues. V lost 0 bases, J lost 4 bases, and 15 bases lay in between. Germline CDR1 is MNHEY and CDR2 is SVGAGI.

Material: PBMCs. This TCR was sampled from a man younger than 35 in good health and CMV-seronegative. The rearrangement joins TRBV6-5 to TRBJ1-2; perhaps TRBD1 as D (6 bases). The CDR3 loop reads CASSYSAGDPLYGYTF. Here the CDR3 DNA reads TGTGCCAGCAGTTACTCGGCAGGGGACCCCCTCTATGGCTACACCTTC.